The 2 T cell receptor beta chains below all came from one sample that was sequenced in a study of shared clonotypes between healthy human individuals. CD45RO-negative, CCR7-positively selected cells formed the naive CD8 fraction, excluding terminally differentiated effector memory CD45RA+ cells. Profiled with immunoSEQ multiplex PCR; TCRdb holds only in-frame clones, not every one. The data show millions of clones, with around 96% seen just once and around 1.1% held by the top ten. Sequencing used naive CD8+ T cells sorted from blood. These TCRs come from a young man in good health.

Notes on this clone: The identical CDR3 is also encoded by other nucleotide sequences in the sample. The rearrangement uses TRBV9 and TRBJ1-5; D not certain. The CDR3 has 14 amino acids. Trimming cost V 0 bases and J 2 bases, with 6 bases left between them. CDR1 is SGDLS, CDR2 YYNGEE, per germline. The CDR3 here is CASSVDGGNQPQHF. The DNA of the CDR3 is TGTGCCAGCAGCGTAGACGGGGGCAATCAGCCCCAGCATTTT.

The gene calls are TRBV11-2 and TRBJ2-7; 9 nucleotides agree with TRBD1. The CDR3 is 14 residues long. Trimming cost V 1 base and J 3 bases; bases outside gene matches: 1. The germline V gene has CDR1 SGHAT and CDR2 FQNNGV. The CDR3 reads CASSLGDRDYEQYF. In DNA, the CDR3 is TGTGCCAGCAGCTTAGGGGACAGGGACTACGAGCAGTACTTC.